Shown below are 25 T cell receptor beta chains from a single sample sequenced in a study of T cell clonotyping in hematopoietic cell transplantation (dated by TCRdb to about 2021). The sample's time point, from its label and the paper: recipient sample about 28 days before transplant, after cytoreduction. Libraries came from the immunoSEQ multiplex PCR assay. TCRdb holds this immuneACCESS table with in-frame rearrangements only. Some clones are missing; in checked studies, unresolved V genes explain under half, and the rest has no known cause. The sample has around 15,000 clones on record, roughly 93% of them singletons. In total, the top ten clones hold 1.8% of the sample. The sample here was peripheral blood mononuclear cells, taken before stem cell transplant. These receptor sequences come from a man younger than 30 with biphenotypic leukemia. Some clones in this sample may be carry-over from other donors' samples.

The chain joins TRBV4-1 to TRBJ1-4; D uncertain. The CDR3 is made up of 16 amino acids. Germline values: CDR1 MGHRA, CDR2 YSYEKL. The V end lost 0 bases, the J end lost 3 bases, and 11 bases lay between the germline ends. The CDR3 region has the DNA TGCGCCAGCAGCCAAGATGTTGCAGGTGCTAATGAAAAACTGTTTTTT. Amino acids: CASSQDVAGANEKLFF.

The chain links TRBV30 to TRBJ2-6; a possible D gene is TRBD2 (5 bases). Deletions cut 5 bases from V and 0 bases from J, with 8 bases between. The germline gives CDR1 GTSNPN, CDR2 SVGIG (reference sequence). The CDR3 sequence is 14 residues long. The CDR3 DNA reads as TGTGCCTGGGGAGGCCTCTCTGGGGCCAACGTCCTGACTTTC. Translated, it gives CAWGGLSGANVLTF.

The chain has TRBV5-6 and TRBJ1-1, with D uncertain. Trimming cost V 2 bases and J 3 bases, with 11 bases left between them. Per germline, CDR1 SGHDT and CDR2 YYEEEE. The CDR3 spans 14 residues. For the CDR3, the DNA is TGTGCCAGCAGCTTTAGTACGATCTACACTGAAGCTTTCTTT. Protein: CASSFSTIYTEAFF.

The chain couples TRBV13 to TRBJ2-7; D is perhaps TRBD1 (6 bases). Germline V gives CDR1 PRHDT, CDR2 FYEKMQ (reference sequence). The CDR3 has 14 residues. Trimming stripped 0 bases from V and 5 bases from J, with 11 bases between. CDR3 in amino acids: CASSLGRGLHEQYF. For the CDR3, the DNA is TGTGCCAGCAGCTTAGGCAGGGGTCTACACGAGCAGTACTTC.

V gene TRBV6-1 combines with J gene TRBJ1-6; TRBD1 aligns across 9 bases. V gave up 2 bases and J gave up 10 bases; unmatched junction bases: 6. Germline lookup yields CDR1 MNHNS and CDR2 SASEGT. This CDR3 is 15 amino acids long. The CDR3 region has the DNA TGTGCCAGCAGTGAACCGGGACAGGGTTACTCACCCCTCCACTTT. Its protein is CASSEPGQGYSPLHF.

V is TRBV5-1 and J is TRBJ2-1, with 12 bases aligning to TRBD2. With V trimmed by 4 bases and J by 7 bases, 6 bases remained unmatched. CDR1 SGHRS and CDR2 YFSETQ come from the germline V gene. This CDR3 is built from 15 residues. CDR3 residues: CASSRGLAGGNEQFF. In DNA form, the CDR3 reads TGCGCCAGCAGCCGGGGTCTAGCGGGGGGGAATGAGCAGTTCTTC.

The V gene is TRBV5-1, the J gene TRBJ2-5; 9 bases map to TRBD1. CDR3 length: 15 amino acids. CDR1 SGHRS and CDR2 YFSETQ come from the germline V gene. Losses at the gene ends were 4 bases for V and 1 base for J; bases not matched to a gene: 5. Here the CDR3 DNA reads TGCGCCAGCAGCGAAACGGGACAGGGCCAAGAGACCCAGTACTTC. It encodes CASSETGQGQETQYF.

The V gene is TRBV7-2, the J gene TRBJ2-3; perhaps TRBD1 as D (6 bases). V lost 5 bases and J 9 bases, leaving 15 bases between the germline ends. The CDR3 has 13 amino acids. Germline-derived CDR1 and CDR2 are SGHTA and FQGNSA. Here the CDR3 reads CASSPGHRETQYF. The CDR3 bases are TGTGCCAGCAGCCCGGGACATCGCGAGACGCAGTATTTT.

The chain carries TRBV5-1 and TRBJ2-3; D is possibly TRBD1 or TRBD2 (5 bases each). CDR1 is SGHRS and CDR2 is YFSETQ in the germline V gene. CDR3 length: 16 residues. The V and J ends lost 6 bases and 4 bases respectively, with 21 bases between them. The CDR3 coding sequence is TGCGCCAGCAAGGAGGCCAGCATTGTGGGGGCAGATACGCAGTATTTT. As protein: CASKEASIVGADTQYF.

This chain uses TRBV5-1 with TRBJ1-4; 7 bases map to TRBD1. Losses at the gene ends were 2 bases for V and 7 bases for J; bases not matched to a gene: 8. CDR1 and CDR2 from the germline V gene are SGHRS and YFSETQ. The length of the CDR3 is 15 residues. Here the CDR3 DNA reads TGCGCCAGCAGCTTAGCCTCAGGGGGTGGTGAAAAACTGTTTTTT. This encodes CASSLASGGGEKLFF.

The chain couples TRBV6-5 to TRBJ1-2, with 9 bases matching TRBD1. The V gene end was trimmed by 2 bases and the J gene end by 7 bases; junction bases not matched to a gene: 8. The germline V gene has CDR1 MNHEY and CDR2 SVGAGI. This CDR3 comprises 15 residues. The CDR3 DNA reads TGTGCCAGCAGTTACCGGGACAGGGACAATAGTGGCTACACCTTC. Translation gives CASSYRDRDNSGYTF.

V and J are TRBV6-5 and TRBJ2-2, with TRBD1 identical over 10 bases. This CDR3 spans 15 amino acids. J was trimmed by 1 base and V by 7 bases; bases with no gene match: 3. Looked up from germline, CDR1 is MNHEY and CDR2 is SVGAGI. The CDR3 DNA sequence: TGTGCCAGCACCAGGACAGGGGGGAACACCGGGGAGCTGTTTTTT. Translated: CASTRTGGNTGELFF.

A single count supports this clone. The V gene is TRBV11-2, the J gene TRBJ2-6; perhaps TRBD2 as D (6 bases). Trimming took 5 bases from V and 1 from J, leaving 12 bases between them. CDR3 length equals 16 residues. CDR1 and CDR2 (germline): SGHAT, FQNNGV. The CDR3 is CASSQVGGSGANVLTF. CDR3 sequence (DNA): TGTGCCAGCAGCCAAGTGGGGGGATCTGGGGCCAACGTCCTGACTTTC.

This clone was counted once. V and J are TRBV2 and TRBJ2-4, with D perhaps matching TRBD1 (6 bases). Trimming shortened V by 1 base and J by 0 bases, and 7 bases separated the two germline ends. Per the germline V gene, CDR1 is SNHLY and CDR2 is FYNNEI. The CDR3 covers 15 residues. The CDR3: CASSEGGLAKNIQYF. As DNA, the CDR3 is TGTGCCAGCAGTGAAGGGGGGCTAGCCAAAAACATTCAGTACTTC.

CDR3 sequence reads: CATTPGQMNTEAFF. The CDR3 DNA follows: TGTGCCACAACACCGGGACAGATGAACACTGAAGCTTTCTTT. The rearrangement joins TRBV2 to TRBJ1-1, with TRBD1 matching over 7 bases. Germline V gives CDR1 SNHLY, CDR2 FYNNEI. The CDR3 is 14 amino acids. The J segment lost 0 bases and the V segment lost 10 bases, leaving 8 bases of the junction unmatched.

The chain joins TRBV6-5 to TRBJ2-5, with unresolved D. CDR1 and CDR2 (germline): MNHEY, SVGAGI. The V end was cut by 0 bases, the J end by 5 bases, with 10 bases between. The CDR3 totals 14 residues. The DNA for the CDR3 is TGTGCCAGCAGTTACTCGGGCCTCTGGGAGACCCAGTACTTC. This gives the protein CASSYSGLWETQYF.

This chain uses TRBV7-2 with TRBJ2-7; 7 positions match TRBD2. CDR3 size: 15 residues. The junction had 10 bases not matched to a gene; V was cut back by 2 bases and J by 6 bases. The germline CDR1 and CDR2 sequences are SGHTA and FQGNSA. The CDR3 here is CASSLRTGGEGEQYF. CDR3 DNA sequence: TGTGCCAGCAGCTTACGAACGGGGGGAGAGGGCGAGCAGTACTTC.

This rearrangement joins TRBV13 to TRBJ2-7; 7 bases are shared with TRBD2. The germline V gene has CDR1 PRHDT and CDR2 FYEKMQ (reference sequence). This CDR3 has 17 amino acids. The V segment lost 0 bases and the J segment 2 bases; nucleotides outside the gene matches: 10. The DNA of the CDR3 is TGTGCCAGCAGCTTAGGCCAACGGGGGGTGTCGGCCTACGAGCAGTACTTC. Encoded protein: CASSLGQRGVSAYEQYF.

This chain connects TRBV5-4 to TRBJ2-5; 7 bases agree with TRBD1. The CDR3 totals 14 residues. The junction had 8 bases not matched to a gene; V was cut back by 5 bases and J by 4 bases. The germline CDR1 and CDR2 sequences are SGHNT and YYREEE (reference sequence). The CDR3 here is CASRYTTGAETQYF. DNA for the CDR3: TGTGCCAGCAGATACACAACAGGGGCAGAGACCCAGTACTTC.

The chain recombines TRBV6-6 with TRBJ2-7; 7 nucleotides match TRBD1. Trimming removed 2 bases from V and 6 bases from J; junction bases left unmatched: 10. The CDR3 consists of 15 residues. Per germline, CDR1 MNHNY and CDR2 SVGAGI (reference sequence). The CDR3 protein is CASSYHQGVPVEQYF. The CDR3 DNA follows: TGTGCCAGCAGTTACCATCAGGGGGTCCCCGTCGAGCAGTACTTC.

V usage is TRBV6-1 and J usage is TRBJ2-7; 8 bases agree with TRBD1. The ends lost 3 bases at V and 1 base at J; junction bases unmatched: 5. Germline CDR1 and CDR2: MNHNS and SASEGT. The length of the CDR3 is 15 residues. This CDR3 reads CASSEGQASSYEQYF. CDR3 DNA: TGTGCCAGCAGTGAGGGACAGGCCTCGTCCTACGAGCAGTACTTC.

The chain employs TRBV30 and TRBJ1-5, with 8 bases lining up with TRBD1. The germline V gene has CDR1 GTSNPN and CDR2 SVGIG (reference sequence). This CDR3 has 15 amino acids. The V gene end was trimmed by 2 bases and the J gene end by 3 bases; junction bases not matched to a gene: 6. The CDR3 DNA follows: TGTGCCTGGAGTACACGGGGACAGGCCAATCAGCCCCAGCATTTT. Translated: CAWSTRGQANQPQHF.

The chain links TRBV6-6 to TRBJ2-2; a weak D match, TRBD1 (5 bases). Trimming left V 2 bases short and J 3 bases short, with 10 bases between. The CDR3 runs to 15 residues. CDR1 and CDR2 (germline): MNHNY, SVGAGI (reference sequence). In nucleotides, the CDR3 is TGTGCCAGCAGTTACCCAGGGTGGGACACCGGGGAGCTGTTTTTT. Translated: CASSYPGWDTGELFF.

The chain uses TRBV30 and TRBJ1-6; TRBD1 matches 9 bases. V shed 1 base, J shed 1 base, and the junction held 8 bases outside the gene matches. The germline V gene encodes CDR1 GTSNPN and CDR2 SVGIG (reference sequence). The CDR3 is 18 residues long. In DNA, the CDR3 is TGTGCCTGGAGTGCGGGACAGGGAGAGGGTTCCTATAATTCACCCCTCCACTTT. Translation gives CAWSAGQGEGSYNSPLHF.

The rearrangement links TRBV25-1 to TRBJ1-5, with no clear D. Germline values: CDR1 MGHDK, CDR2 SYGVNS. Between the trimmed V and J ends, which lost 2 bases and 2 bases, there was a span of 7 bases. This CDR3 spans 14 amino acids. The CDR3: CASSEEQGNQPQHF. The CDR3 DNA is TGTGCCAGCAGTGAAGAGCAGGGCAATCAGCCCCAGCATTTT.